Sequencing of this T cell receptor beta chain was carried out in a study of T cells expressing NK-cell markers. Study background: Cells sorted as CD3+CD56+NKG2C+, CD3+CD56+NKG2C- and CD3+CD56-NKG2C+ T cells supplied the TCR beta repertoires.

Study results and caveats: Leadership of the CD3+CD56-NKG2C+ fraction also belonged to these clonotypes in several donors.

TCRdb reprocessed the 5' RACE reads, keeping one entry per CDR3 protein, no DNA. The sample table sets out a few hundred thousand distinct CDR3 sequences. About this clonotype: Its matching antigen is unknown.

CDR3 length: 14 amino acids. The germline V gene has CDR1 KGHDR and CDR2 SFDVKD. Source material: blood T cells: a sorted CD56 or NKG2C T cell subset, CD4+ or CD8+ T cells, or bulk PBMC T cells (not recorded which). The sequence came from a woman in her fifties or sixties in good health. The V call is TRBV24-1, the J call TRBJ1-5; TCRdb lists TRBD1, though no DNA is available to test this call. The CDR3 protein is CATSDLHTGQPQHF.